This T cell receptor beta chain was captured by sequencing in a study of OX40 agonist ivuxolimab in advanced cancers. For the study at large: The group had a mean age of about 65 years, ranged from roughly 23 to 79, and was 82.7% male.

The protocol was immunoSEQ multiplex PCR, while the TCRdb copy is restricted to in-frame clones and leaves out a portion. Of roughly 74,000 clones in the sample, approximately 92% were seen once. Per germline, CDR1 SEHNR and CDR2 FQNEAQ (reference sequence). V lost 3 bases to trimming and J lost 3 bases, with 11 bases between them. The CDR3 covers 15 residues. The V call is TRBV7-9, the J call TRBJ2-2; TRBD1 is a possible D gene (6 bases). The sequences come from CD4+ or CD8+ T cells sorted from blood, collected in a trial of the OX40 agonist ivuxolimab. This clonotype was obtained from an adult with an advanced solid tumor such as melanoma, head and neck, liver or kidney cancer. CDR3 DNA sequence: TGTGCCAGCAGCTTGCCAGGGGTGGACACCGGGGAGCTGTTTTTT. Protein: CASSLPGVDTGELFF.